These 16 T cell receptor beta chains originate from one sample sequenced in a study of blood T cell repertoires in COVID-19. TCRdb keeps only in-frame clones here, not all; method: immunoSEQ multiplex PCR. The sample shows 100,000 to 150,000 clones, roughly four fifths of them seen only once. The sample consisted of peripheral blood. These receptors were taken from a woman aged 50 to 60 with acute or convalescent COVID-19.

The V and J genes are TRBV11-3 and TRBJ1-1; D is uncertain. Trimming removed 1 base at V and 8 bases at J, with 14 bases between. The CDR3 runs 14 residues. Germline values: CDR1 SGHNT, CDR2 YENEEA. CDR3 sequence reads: CASSLVAVWWEAFF. The CDR3 DNA reads as TGTGCCAGCAGCTTAGTGGCCGTTTGGTGGGAAGCTTTCTTT. Together with reference TRBV11-3 and TRBJ1-1, the CDR3 gives the full variable domain: EAGVVQSPRYKIIEKKQPVAFWCNPISGHNTLYWYLQNLGQGPELLIRYENEEAVDDSQLPKDRFSAERLKGVDSTLKIQPAELGDSAVYLCASSLVAVWWEAFFGQGTRLTVV.

CDR3 DNA sequence: TGTGCCAGCAGCTTCGCGGCAGGGGTCGGGACAGATACGCAGTATTTT. As protein: CASSFAAGVGTDTQYF. The chain joins TRBV7-9 to TRBJ2-3; tentative D call: TRBD1 (6 bases). Per the germline V gene, CDR1 is SEHNR and CDR2 is FQNEAQ (reference sequence). This CDR3 region has 16 residues. The ends were cut back, 3 bases at V and 3 bases at J, with 16 bases in the middle.

V and J are TRBV5-1 and TRBJ2-2; 12 bases line up with TRBD2. The CDR3 is made up of 18 amino acids. In germline, CDR1 is SGHRS, CDR2 YFSETQ. V was clipped by 0 bases and J by 4 bases; unmatched bases: 7. In DNA form, the CDR3 reads TGCGCCAGCAGCTTGGGGTCGACTAGCGGGAGTTTCACCGGGGAGCTGTTTTTT. The encoded protein is CASSLGSTSGSFTGELFF.

The J gene is TRBJ1-1, the V gene TRBV7-9; D remains ambiguous. Germline V gene sequence: CDR1 SEHNR, CDR2 FQNEAQ (reference sequence). V was pared by 5 bases and J by 1 base, with 11 bases between. This CDR3 comprises 14 residues. CDR3 amino acids: CASSPHGPNTEAFF. The DNA of the CDR3 is TGTGCCAGCAGCCCCCATGGCCCGAACACTGAAGCTTTCTTT.

As concerns this clone: In the same sample, other DNA sequences code for this CDR3. The chain employs TRBV18 and TRBJ1-1; a possible D gene is TRBD1 (5 bases). Germline-derived CDR1 and CDR2 are KGHSH and LQKENI. Deletions cut 3 bases from V and 1 base from J, with 9 bases between. The CDR3 is 14 residues long. The CDR3 spells CASSPAGANTEAFF. The CDR3 DNA is TGTGCCAGCTCACCGGCTGGGGCGAACACTGAAGCTTTCTTT.

The V call is TRBV7-9, the J call TRBJ2-1; TRBD2 matches 15 bases. The CDR3 has 16 residues. V lost 1 base, J lost 8 bases, and 3 bases stayed unmatched. CDR1 and CDR2 (germline): SEHNR, FQNEAQ (reference sequence). The CDR3 DNA follows: TGTGCCAGCAGCTTAGGAGGACTAGCGGGAGGGGATGAGCAGTTCTTC. Translation gives CASSLGGLAGGDEQFF.

The chain recombines TRBV19 with TRBJ1-1, with D hard to call. The CDR3 contains 13 residues. Germline V gene sequence: CDR1 LNHDA, CDR2 SQIVND (reference sequence). The V and J ends lost 8 bases and 4 bases respectively, with 14 bases between them. The CDR3 loop reads CASDYPLGTEAFF. The CDR3 DNA reads as TGTGCCAGTGACTACCCCCTCGGCACTGAAGCTTTCTTT.

The chain has TRBV5-1 and TRBJ2-5; 11 bases align to TRBD2. The junction had 8 bases not matched to a gene; V was cut back by 3 bases and J by 4 bases. The CDR3 extends over 16 amino acids. Germline assignment: CDR1 SGHRS and CDR2 YFSETQ. CDR3 sequence (DNA): TGCGCCAGCAGCTCCATCCTAGCGGGGGGCCGAGAGACCCAGTACTTC. It specifies CASSSILAGGRETQYF.

This chain joins TRBV5-1 and TRBJ2-3; possibly TRBD1 for D (5 bases). CDR3 length: 14 amino acids. Germline values: CDR1 SGHRS, CDR2 YFSETQ. V gave up 6 bases and J gave up 0 bases, with 11 bases separating them. CDR3 region: CASTMGPSTDTQYF. The CDR3 DNA reads as TGCGCCAGCACAATGGGGCCCAGCACAGATACGCAGTATTTT. The whole variable domain, filled in from reference TRBV5-1 and TRBJ2-3, reads KAGVTQTPRYLIKTRGQQVTLSCSPISGHRSVSWYQQTPGQGLQFLFEYFSETQRNKGNFPGRFSGRQFSNSRSEMNVSTLELGDSALYLCASTMGPSTDTQYFGPGTRLTVL.

V and J are TRBV4-1 and TRBJ1-4, with 7 positions matching TRBD1. CDR3 length equals 18 residues. V shed 0 bases and J 4 bases; nucleotides not matched to a gene: 11. Germline assignment: CDR1 MGHRA and CDR2 YSYEKL. The CDR3 here is CASSQDGTGDASNEKLFF. The CDR3 nucleotides are TGCGCCAGCAGCCAAGATGGAACAGGGGACGCAAGTAATGAAAAACTGTTTTTT.

The chain combines TRBV28 with TRBJ2-1; 14 bases match TRBD2. Per germline, CDR1 MDHEN and CDR2 SYDVKM. Trimming took 6 bases from V and 0 from J; bases not matched to a gene: 4. The CDR3 has 17 amino acids. The CDR3 is CASRGTSGRLSYNEQFF. The CDR3 bases are TGTGCCAGCAGGGGGACTAGCGGGAGACTCTCCTACAATGAGCAGTTCTTC.

J is TRBJ2-7 and V is TRBV5-5; no definite D call. This CDR3 spans 12 amino acids. Per germline, CDR1 SGHKS and CDR2 YYEKEE (reference sequence). Between the trimmed V and J ends, which lost 2 bases and 6 bases, there was a span of 9 bases. The chain's CDR3 is CASSFERGEQYF. The CDR3 DNA reads as TGTGCCAGCAGCTTCGAAAGAGGCGAGCAGTACTTC.

V is TRBV7-9 and J is TRBJ2-5; D not certain. CDR3 length equals 15 residues. V was cut by 2 bases and J by 5 bases, with 15 bases left in between. CDR1 is SEHNR, CDR2 FQNEAQ, per germline (reference sequence). The CDR3 DNA is TGTGCCAGCAGCTTATTATGGCGGCCTGGGGAGACCCAGTACTTC. Amino acid sequence: CASSLLWRPGETQYF.

V usage is TRBV5-6 and J usage is TRBJ1-6; 10 bases map to TRBD1. This CDR3 has 19 amino acids. The trim removed 2 bases at V and 0 bases at J, leaving 8 bases unmatched. Germline V CDR1 and CDR2: SGHDT, YYEEEE. Here the CDR3 reads CASSFGTGATSSYNSPLHF. The CDR3, as DNA: TGTGCCAGCAGCTTCGGGACAGGGGCGACAAGCTCCTATAATTCACCCCTCCACTTT.

The rearrangement links TRBV30 to TRBJ1-2, with 11 bases matching TRBD1. This CDR3 is 15 amino acids long. Germline V lookup: CDR1 GTSNPN, CDR2 SVGIG (reference sequence). The V and J ends lost 5 bases and 2 bases, in that order; junction bases with no gene match: 7. The CDR3, as DNA: TGTGCCTGGGAAGGACAGGGGGCGCCGAACTATGGCTACACCTTC. Protein sequence: CAWEGQGAPNYGYTF.

The chain links TRBV5-1 to TRBJ2-5; 10 bases map to TRBD1. Trimming removed 4 bases from V and 5 bases from J; junction bases left unmatched: 5. The CDR3 is 14 amino acids. Looked up from germline, CDR1 is SGHRS and CDR2 is YFSETQ. This CDR3 reads CASSLGGQGETQYF. CDR3 nucleotides: TGCGCCAGCAGCCTGGGGGGACAGGGGGAGACCCAGTACTTC.